Below are 20 T cell receptor beta chains sequenced from a single sample in a study of regulatory T cells in long-lasting Graves disease. CDR3-region Arm-PCR and iRepertoire HTBI primers produced the TCR beta libraries. TCRdb re-analysed the multiplex PCR reads in MiXCR, keeping a single row per CDR3 protein. The table has around 250,000 distinct CDR3 sequences, 15% to 20% seen once. Time point given: newly diagnosed GD, antithyroid drugs for less than 3 months. Making the TCR library involved RNA that had been extracted from PBMCs. This sample was also put to use in a study of T cells in Graves' hyperthyroidism and ophthalmopathy.

Sequencing was performed on peripheral blood mononuclear cells (PBMCs), taken at new diagnosis, from a patient treated with antithyroid drugs. These receptors came from a woman in her twenties or thirties with Graves disease.

This clonotype was seen repeatedly, ten times or more. CDR3 loop: CASSVEWAGEQYF. The CDR3 DNA reads TGTGCCAGCAGCGTAGAATGGGCTGGTGAGCAGTACTTC. The chain joins TRBV9 to TRBJ2-7, with D unresolved. The CDR3 loop spans 13 amino acids. Germline V gives CDR1 SGDLS, CDR2 YYNGEE. With 0 bases removed from V and 7 bases from J, the gap between germline ends came to 11 bases.

Concerning this clonotype: This may arise from a read error, as a much more abundant clone is one base away. This chain connects TRBV7-9 to TRBJ1-5; D remains ambiguous. There are 13 residues in the CDR3. Trimming left V 7 bases short and J 3 bases short, with 10 bases between. In germline, CDR1 is SEHNR, CDR2 FQNEAQ (reference sequence). The CDR3 is CASMSGLNQPQHF. For the CDR3, the DNA is TGTGCCAGCATGTCAGGTCTCAATCAGCCCCAGCATTTT.

J is TRBJ2-1 and V is TRBV5-1, with 8 positions matching TRBD1. Germline V gives CDR1 SGHRS, CDR2 YFSETQ. Germline trimming cut 1 base from V and 7 bases from J; bases unmatched to any gene: 1. The CDR3 consists of 13 residues. CDR3 in amino acids: CASSLTGGNEQFF. The DNA for the CDR3 is TGCGCCAGCAGCTTGACAGGGGGGAATGAGCAGTTCTTC. The full variable domain, its missing parts supplied by reference TRBV5-1 and TRBJ2-1, is KAGVTQTPRYLIKTRGQQVTLSCSPISGHRSVSWYQQTPGQGLQFLFEYFSETQRNKGNFPGRFSGRQFSNSRSEMNVSTLELGDSALYLCASSLTGGNEQFFGPGTRLTVL.

The table lists this clonotype with many counts. The chain is built from TRBV5-1 and TRBJ1-2; 7 bases agree with TRBD1. V was clipped by 0 bases and J by 7 bases; unmatched bases: 3. Per germline, CDR1 SGHRS and CDR2 YFSETQ. The CDR3 totals 13 residues. The CDR3 DNA is TGCGCCAGCAGCTTGGGGCAGGGGGTTGGCTACACCTTC. This encodes CASSLGQGVGYTF.

This clonotype has ten or more counts. V usage is TRBV20-1 and J usage is TRBJ2-6; possibly TRBD1 for D (6 bases). Trimming stripped 6 bases from V and 2 bases from J, with 14 bases between. The germline V gene has CDR1 DFQATT and CDR2 SNEGSKA (reference sequence). This CDR3 region has 15 residues. The CDR3 here is CSASAQGAGANVLTF. CDR3 DNA sequence: TGCAGTGCCTCGGCACAGGGAGCTGGGGCCAACGTCCTGACTTTC.

This clonotype was observed a handful of times. Mismatch with germline at one junction end may stem from a read error. The chain recombines TRBV20-1 with TRBJ2-5; 7 nucleotides agree with TRBD1. The length of the CDR3 is 14 residues. The V gene's germline CDR1 is DFQATT and CDR2 SNEGSKA (reference sequence). The CDR3 DNA reads as TGCAGTGCCCAAAGAGGGGGCCCGCAAGAGATCCAGTACTTC. Protein: CSAQRGGPQEIQYF.

The sample holds many counts of this clonotype. The gene calls are TRBV11-2 and TRBJ2-1, with 11 nucleotides matching TRBD2. Germline values: CDR1 SGHAT, CDR2 FQNNGV. Trimming cost V 0 bases and J 14 bases; bases outside gene matches: 9. CDR3 length: 15 amino acids. As DNA, the CDR3 is TGTGCCAGCAGCTTAGATCCTAGCGGGGGGTCCCTGAAGTTCTTC. Translating gives CASSLDPSGGSLKFF.

This clonotype was counted ten times or more. The rearrangement joins TRBV27 to TRBJ1-6; the D is unclear. V lost 6 bases and J 7 bases, leaving 4 bases between the germline ends. Germline V gene data show CDR1 as MNHEY and CDR2 as SMNVEV (reference sequence). The CDR3 spans 11 residues. The CDR3 coding sequence is TGTGCCAGCAGCTCCAATTCACCCCTCCACTTT. Protein sequence: CASSSNSPLHF.

About this clonotype itself: A read error is the likely source, as a far larger clone sits one nucleotide away. The genes are TRBV12-3 or TRBV12-4 and TRBJ1-1; D remains unclear. This CDR3 spans 13 amino acids. The CDR3 sequence: CAGSLATNTEAFF. The CDR3 DNA reads as TGTGCCGGCAGCTTGGCGACGAACACTGAAGCTTTCTTT.

This clonotype was found many times. The chain employs TRBV20-1 and TRBJ1-6; 7 nucleotides align to TRBD1. J was trimmed by 7 bases and V by 5 bases; bases with no gene match: 5. This CDR3 is built from 13 residues. The V gene's germline CDR1 is DFQATT and CDR2 SNEGSKA (reference sequence). CDR3: CSAATGYNSPLHF. The CDR3 nucleotides read TGCAGTGCTGCGACAGGGTACAATTCACCCCTCCACTTT.

The table lists this clonotype with many counts. The gene calls are TRBV20-1 and TRBJ2-7, with D perhaps matching TRBD1 (5 bases). V was pared by 5 bases and J by 3 bases, with 29 bases between. CDR3 length equals 18 residues. Germline V gene lookup returns CDR1 DFQATT and CDR2 SNEGSKA (reference sequence). DNA of the CDR3: TGCAGTGCTCACCCATCGTTGGAAGACAGAGACAATTTCTACGAGCAGTACTTC. Translating it yields CSAHPSLEDRDNFYEQYF.

This clonotype was seen a few times. The chain has TRBV4-2 and TRBJ2-3; D gene ambiguous. Per germline, CDR1 LGHNA and CDR2 YNFKEQ. V lost 2 bases and J 1 base, leaving 16 bases between the germline ends. The CDR3 contains 17 residues. CDR3 sequence: CASSQIESVARTDTQYF. In DNA, the CDR3 is TGTGCCAGCAGCCAAATCGAGTCCGTAGCCCGCACAGATACGCAGTATTTT.

The J gene is TRBJ2-3, the V gene TRBV6-2 or TRBV6-3; no firm D call. V lost 3 bases, J lost 5 bases, and 9 bases lay in between. The CDR3 runs 13 residues. CDR1 is MNHEY, CDR2 SVGEGT, per germline. DNA for the CDR3: TGTGCCAGCAGTTATCACCGGATAGATACGCAGTATTTT. Translation: CASSYHRIDTQYF.

This clonotype was counted ten times or more. V and J are TRBV27 and TRBJ1-2; no clear D gene. The V gene lost 1 base and the J gene lost 7 bases, with 7 bases spanning the gap. This CDR3 is built from 12 residues. Looked up from germline, CDR1 is MNHEY and CDR2 is SMNVEV (reference sequence). The CDR3 coding sequence is TGTGCCAGCAGTTTATACGGGATTGGCTACACCTTC. Amino acids: CASSLYGIGYTF.

This clonotype was counted a few times. The rearrangement uses TRBV5-8 and TRBJ1-2; 11 bases fit TRBD1. This CDR3 has 15 residues. Trimming cost V 1 base and J 5 bases; bases outside gene matches: 4. Germline V gives CDR1 SGHTS, CDR2 YDEGEE. The CDR3 DNA reads TGTGCCAGCAGCTTGTCCGGACAGGGGGCTTATGGCTACACCTTC. Encoded protein: CASSLSGQGAYGYTF.

This clonotype occurred many times. This chain links TRBV18 with TRBJ1-1; D unresolved. The CDR3 loop spans 13 amino acids. CDR1 and CDR2 (germline): KGHSH, LQKENI. The V gene lost 2 bases and the J gene lost 8 bases, with 12 bases spanning the gap. CDR3 protein: CASSPGRPEEAFF. The CDR3 DNA is TGTGCCAGCTCACCAGGACGGCCCGAAGAAGCTTTCTTT.

The gene calls are TRBV6-2 or TRBV6-3 and TRBJ2-2, with 9 nucleotides matching TRBD2. J gave up 3 bases and V 2 bases, and 4 bases lay outside the gene matches. The CDR3 is 16 residues long. CDR1 and CDR2 from the germline V gene are MNHEY and SVGEGT. Written as DNA, the CDR3 is TGTGCCAGCAGTTACGGGCGGGGGGGGGACACCGGGGAGCTGTTTTTT. Translated, it gives CASSYGRGGDTGELFF.

Concerning this clonotype itself: A read error may be the cause here, since a much bigger clone is one base away. The chain uses TRBV29-1 and TRBJ1-1, with no clear D. This CDR3 spans 12 amino acids. Germline V gene sequence: CDR1 SQVTM, CDR2 ANQGSEA. The CDR3 bases are TGCAGCGTTGTCAACCCGAACACTGAAGCTCTCTTT. As protein: CSVVNPNTEALF. Filled out from reference TRBV29-1 and TRBJ1-1, the complete variable domain reads SAVISQKPSRDICQRGTSLTIQCQVDSQVTMMFWYRQQPGQSLTLIATANQGSEATYESGFVIDKFPISRPNLTFSTLTVSNMSPEDSSIYLCSVVNPNTEALFGQGTRLTVV.

This clonotype came up many times. One junction end does not reproduce the germline sequence, and a read error may be involved. This sequence joins TRBV7-7 and TRBJ2-5, with 7 nucleotides matching TRBD1. CDR1 and CDR2 from the germline V gene are SSHAT and FNYEAQ (reference sequence). The CDR3 totals 14 residues. CDR3 residues: CASSTTGVGRTQYF. CDR3 nucleotides: TGTGCTAGCAGCACAACAGGGGTGGGAAGGACCCAGTACTTC.

This clonotype was picked up many times. The chain has TRBV6-2 or TRBV6-3 and TRBJ2-7, with a weak D call TRBD1 (5 bases). Trimming left V 2 bases short and J 5 bases short, with 13 bases between. This CDR3 has 14 amino acids. Germline loops: CDR1 MNHEY, CDR2 SVGEGT. In nucleotides, the CDR3 is TGTGCCAGCAGTTACAGGCAGGGCATCCACGAGCAGTACTTC. Translating it yields CASSYRQGIHEQYF.